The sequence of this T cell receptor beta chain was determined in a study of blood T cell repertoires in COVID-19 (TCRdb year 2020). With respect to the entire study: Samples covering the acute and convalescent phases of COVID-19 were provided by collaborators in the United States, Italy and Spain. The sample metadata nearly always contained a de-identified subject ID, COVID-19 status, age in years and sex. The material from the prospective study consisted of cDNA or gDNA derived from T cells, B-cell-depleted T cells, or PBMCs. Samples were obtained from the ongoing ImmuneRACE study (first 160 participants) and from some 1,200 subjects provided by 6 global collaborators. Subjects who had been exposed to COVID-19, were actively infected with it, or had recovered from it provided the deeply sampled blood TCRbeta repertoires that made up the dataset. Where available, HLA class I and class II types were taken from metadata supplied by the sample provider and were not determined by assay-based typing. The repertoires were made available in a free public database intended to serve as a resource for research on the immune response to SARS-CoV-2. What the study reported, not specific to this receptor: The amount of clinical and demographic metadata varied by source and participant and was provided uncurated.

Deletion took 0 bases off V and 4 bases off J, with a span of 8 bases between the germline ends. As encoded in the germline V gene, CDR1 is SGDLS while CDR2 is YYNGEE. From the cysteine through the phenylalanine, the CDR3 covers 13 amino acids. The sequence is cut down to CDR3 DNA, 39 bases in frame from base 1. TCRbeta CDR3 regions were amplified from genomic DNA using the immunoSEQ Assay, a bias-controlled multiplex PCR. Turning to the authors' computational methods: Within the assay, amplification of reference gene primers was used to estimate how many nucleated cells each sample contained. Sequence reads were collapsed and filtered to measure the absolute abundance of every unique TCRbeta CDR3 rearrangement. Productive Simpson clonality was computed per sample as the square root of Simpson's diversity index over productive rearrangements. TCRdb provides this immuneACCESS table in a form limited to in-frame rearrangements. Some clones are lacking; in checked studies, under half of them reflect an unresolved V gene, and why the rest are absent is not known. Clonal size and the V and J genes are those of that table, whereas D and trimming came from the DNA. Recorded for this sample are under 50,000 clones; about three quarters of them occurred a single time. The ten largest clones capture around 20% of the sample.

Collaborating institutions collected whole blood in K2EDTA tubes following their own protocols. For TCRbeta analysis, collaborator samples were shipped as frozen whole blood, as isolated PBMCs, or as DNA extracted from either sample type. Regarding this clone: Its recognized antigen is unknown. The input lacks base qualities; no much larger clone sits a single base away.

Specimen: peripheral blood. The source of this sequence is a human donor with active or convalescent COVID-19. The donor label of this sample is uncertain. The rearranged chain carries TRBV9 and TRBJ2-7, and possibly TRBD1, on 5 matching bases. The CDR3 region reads CASSVVPGYEQYF. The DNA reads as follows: TGTGCCAGCAGCGTAGTCCCAGGGTACGAGCAGTACTTC. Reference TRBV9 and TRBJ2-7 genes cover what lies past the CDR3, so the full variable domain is DSGVTQTPKHLITATGQRVTLRCSPRSGDLSVYWYQQSLDQGLQFLIQYYNGEERAKGNILERFSAQQFPDLHSELNLSSLELGDSALYFCASSVVPGYEQYFGPGTRLTVT.